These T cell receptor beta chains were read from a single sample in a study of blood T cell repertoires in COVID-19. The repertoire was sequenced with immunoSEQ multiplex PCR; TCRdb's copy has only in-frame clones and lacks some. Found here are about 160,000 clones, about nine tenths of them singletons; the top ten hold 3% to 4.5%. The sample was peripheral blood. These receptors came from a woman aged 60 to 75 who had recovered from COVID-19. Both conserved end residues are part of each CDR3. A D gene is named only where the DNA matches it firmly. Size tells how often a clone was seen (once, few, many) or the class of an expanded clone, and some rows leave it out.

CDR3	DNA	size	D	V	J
CASSSRLAGALSTDTQYF	TGCGCCAGCAGTTCGAGACTAGCGGGGGCCCTAAGCACAGATACGCAGTATTTT	.	TRBD2	TRBV5-1	TRBJ2-3
CASSLDGTSPYEQYF	TGTGCCAGCAGCTTAGATGGGACATCTCCCTACGAGCAGTACTTC	.	.	TRBV7-9	TRBJ2-7
CASSTYRGTNEKLFF	TGTGCCAGCAGCACTTACAGGGGAACTAATGAAAAACTGTTTTTT	.	TRBD1	TRBV11-2	TRBJ1-4
CASSVDLRDQPQHF	TGTGCCAGCAGTGTGGACCTGAGGGATCAGCCCCAGCATTTT	.	.	TRBV27	TRBJ1-5
CASNNQGAGGTEAFF	TGTGCCAGCAACAACCAGGGAGCAGGGGGCACTGAAGCTTTCTTT	.	TRBD1	TRBV11-2	TRBJ1-1
CASSHGTSEKLFF	TGTGCCAGCAGCCACGGGACAAGCGAAAAACTGTTTTTT	once	.	TRBV14	TRBJ1-4
CASSEVADTQYF	TGTGCCAGCAGTGAAGTCGCAGATACGCAGTATTTT	few	.	TRBV2	TRBJ2-3
CASSLRVGGAAYSNQPQHF	TGTGCCAGCAGTTTACGGGTTGGGGGGGCGGCCTACAGCAATCAGCCCCAGCATTTT	.	.	TRBV28	TRBJ1-5
CATSDQKGGTYNEQFF	TGTGCCACCAGTGACCAGAAGGGGGGGACGTACAATGAGCAGTTCTTC	.	.	TRBV24-1	TRBJ2-1
CASSLAATANYGYTF	TGTGCCAGCAGTTTAGCAGCCACAGCTAACTATGGCTACACCTTC	few	.	TRBV28	TRBJ1-2
CASTSSAGLVGELFF	TGTGCCAGTACCTCTAGTGCGGGCCTGGTAGGGGAGCTGTTTTTT	.	.	TRBV19	TRBJ2-2
CASSPLREETQYF	TGTGCCAGCAGCCCCTTACGGGAAGAGACCCAGTACTTC	.	.	TRBV7-9	TRBJ2-5
CASGGWGGVAFF	TGTGCCAGCGGGGGATGGGGAGGGGTAGCTTTCTTT	.	.	TRBV2	TRBJ1-1
CASGRSGGGNTEAFF	TGTGCCAGCGGAAGAAGCGGAGGTGGGAACACTGAAGCTTTCTTT	.	.	TRBV2	TRBJ1-1
CASSGGGLALSYEQYF	TGTGCCAGCAGTGGCGGAGGGTTGGCGCTCTCCTACGAGCAGTACTTC	.	.	TRBV2	TRBJ2-7
CASSTGLAGGLNTQYF	TGTGCCAGCAGCACGGGACTAGCGGGGGGGCTTAATACGCAGTATTTT	.	TRBD2	TRBV3-1/TRBV3-2	TRBJ2-3
CASRLQTGNIFF	TGTGCCAGCAGGCTCCAGACAGGGAATATTTTCTTT	few	TRBD1	TRBV12-3/TRBV12-4	TRBJ1-1
CASNSKGTGYGYTF	TGTGCCAGCAACTCAAAGGGGACAGGATATGGCTACACCTTC	once	TRBD1	TRBV28	TRBJ1-2
CATRDFRGGSDTQYF	TGTGCCACCAGGGACTTCCGGGGGGGCTCGGATACGCAGTATTTT	.	TRBD2	TRBV24-1	TRBJ2-3
CASSEQGPDQPQHF	TGTGCCAGCAGTGAACAGGGCCCAGATCAGCCCCAGCATTTT	.	.	TRBV2	TRBJ1-5
CASSQDPGLAGGAQETQYF	TGTGCCAGCAGCCAAGACCCGGGACTAGCGGGGGGGGCTCAAGAGACCCAGTACTTC	.	TRBD2	TRBV3-1/TRBV3-2	TRBJ2-5
CASSGTGKAGANVLTF	TGTGCCAGCAGTGGTACAGGGAAGGCTGGGGCCAACGTCCTGACTTTC	.	.	TRBV5-8	TRBJ2-6
CASSEMGQLAGNTIYF	TGTGCCAGCAGTGAAATGGGACAGTTAGCTGGAAACACCATATATTTT	few	TRBD1	TRBV2	TRBJ1-3
CASGSRGLGETQYF	TGTGCCAGCGGCTCGCGGGGGTTGGGAGAGACCCAGTACTTC	.	TRBD2	TRBV28	TRBJ2-5
CAVRTRSNTEAFF	TGTGCCGTGAGAACTCGATCGAACACTGAAGCTTTCTTT	.	.	TRBV2	TRBJ1-1
CAPTRGGELFF	TGTGCTCCCACGCGGGGGGGGGAGCTGTTTTTT	.	TRBD2	TRBV12-5	TRBJ2-2
CASSRDTDTQYF	TGTGCCAGCAGTCGAGACACAGATACGCAGTATTTT	.	.	TRBV7-9	TRBJ2-3
CASSLAATGGEQYF	TGCGCCAGCAGCTTGGCCGCGACAGGCGGCGAGCAGTACTTC	.	.	TRBV5-1	TRBJ2-7
CASSPGILYGYTF	TGTGCCAGCAGCCCCGGGATTCTCTATGGCTACACCTTC	.	.	TRBV14	TRBJ1-2
CAISEQGFAYEQYF	TGTGCCATCAGTGAGCAGGGGTTTGCCTACGAGCAGTACTTC	few	.	TRBV10-3	TRBJ2-7
CASWTSGVQETQYF	TGCGCCAGCTGGACTAGCGGGGTCCAAGAGACCCAGTACTTC	.	TRBD2	TRBV5-1	TRBJ2-5
CASSAYGTPNSPLHF	TGTGCCAGCAGCGCTTATGGGACACCTAATTCACCCCTCCACTTT	.	.	TRBV9	TRBJ1-6
CASSFGPGQPQHF	TGTGCCAGCAGCTTTGGGCCTGGGCAGCCCCAGCATTTT	.	.	TRBV11-2	TRBJ1-5
CASSFDRDSYEQYF	TGTGCCAGCAGCTTCGACAGGGACTCCTACGAGCAGTACTTC	.	TRBD1	TRBV11-2	TRBJ2-7
CASSPGQGAYGYTF	TGTGCCAGCAGTCCGGGACAGGGGGCTTATGGCTACACCTTC	.	TRBD1	TRBV2	TRBJ1-2
CASSLTRLAGEQYF	TGTGCCAGCAGCTTAACACGACTAGCGGGGGAGCAGTACTTC	once	TRBD2	TRBV7-3	TRBJ2-7
CASSQQVQETQYF	TGTGCCAGCAGCCAACAGGTCCAAGAGACCCAGTACTTC	.	.	TRBV4-2	TRBJ2-5
CASSATLAGPSYEQYF	TGTGCCAGCAGCGCCACCTTAGCGGGGCCCTCCTACGAGCAGTACTTC	.	TRBD2	TRBV9	TRBJ2-7
CASSFSTGQGAQHF	TGTGCCAGTAGTTTTTCGACAGGCCAAGGGGCCCAGCATTTT	.	.	TRBV19	TRBJ1-5
CASMEGYSPDTQYF	TGTGCCAGCATGGAGGGTTACAGTCCAGATACGCAGTATTTT	.	.	TRBV2	TRBJ2-3
CASSEFNGYNQPQHF	TGTGCCAGCAGTGAATTTAACGGGTACAATCAGCCCCAGCATTTT	.	.	TRBV2	TRBJ1-5
CASSTAGQGGQGQYF	TGTGCCAGCAGTACCGCGGGACAGGGTGGCCAAGGGCAGTACTTC	.	TRBD1	TRBV28	TRBJ2-7
CASSLNPGQANQPQHF	TGTGCCAGCAGTTTAAACCCGGGACAGGCTAATCAGCCCCAGCATTTT	.	TRBD1	TRBV28	TRBJ1-5
CASSLTGNTEAFF	TGTGCCAGCAGCTTAACAGGGAACACTGAAGCTTTCTTT	.	.	TRBV11-2	TRBJ1-1
CASSPSGGNYGYTF	TGTGCCAGCTCACCCTCCGGCGGTAACTATGGCTACACCTTC	.	.	TRBV18	TRBJ1-2
CASKSSGNTIYF	TGTGCCAGCAAGAGCTCTGGAAACACCATATATTTT	.	.	TRBV3-1/TRBV3-2	TRBJ1-3
CASSSFWPGQGNTEAFF	TGTGCCAGCAGCTCATTCTGGCCGGGACAGGGGAACACTGAAGCTTTCTTT	.	TRBD1	TRBV7-2	TRBJ1-1
CASSSERTSGGMETQYF	TGTGCCAGCAGCTCCGAAAGGACTAGCGGGGGCATGGAGACCCAGTACTTC	.	TRBD2	TRBV7-6	TRBJ2-5
CATSRDTAGNTIYF	TGTGCCACCAGCAGAGATACGGCTGGAAACACCATATATTTT	.	.	TRBV15	TRBJ1-3
CASSWTGRGTEAFF	TGTGCCAGCAGTTGGACAGGGAGGGGAACTGAAGCTTTCTTT	.	TRBD1	TRBV27	TRBJ1-1
CAWSAYSGNTIYF	TGTGCCTGGAGTGCCTACTCTGGAAACACCATATATTTT	.	.	TRBV30	TRBJ1-3
CASSLSPGQGANSPLHF	TGCGCCAGCAGCTTGTCACCGGGACAGGGGGCCAATTCACCCCTCCACTTT	once	TRBD1	TRBV5-1	TRBJ1-6
CASSPDWRPGNTIYF	TGCGCCAGCAGCCCGGACTGGCGGCCTGGAAACACCATATATTTT	.	.	TRBV5-1	TRBJ1-3
CASSLGQGIGELFF	TGCGCCAGCAGCTTGGGACAGGGCATCGGGGAGCTGTTTTTT	.	TRBD1	TRBV5-1	TRBJ2-2
CASSQDSAGWYEQFF	TGTGCCAGCAGCCAAGATTCGGCAGGGTGGTATGAGCAGTTCTTC	.	.	TRBV3-1/TRBV3-2	TRBJ2-1
CASSLAGLANEKLFF	TGCGCCAGCAGCTTGGCAGGGCTGGCTAATGAAAAACTGTTTTTT	.	.	TRBV5-1	TRBJ1-4
CASSPDEGRGYTF	TGTGCCAGCAGCCCAGATGAGGGTCGAGGCTACACCTTC	.	.	TRBV7-2	TRBJ1-2
CASIPWGRGRSDTEAFF	TGTGCCAGCATCCCCTGGGGCAGGGGGCGCTCGGACACTGAAGCTTTCTTT	.	TRBD1	TRBV28	TRBJ1-1
CASSPDYLQETQYF	TGTGCCAGCAGCCCTGACTACCTCCAAGAGACCCAGTACTTC	.	.	TRBV7-2	TRBJ2-5